The 28 T cell receptor beta chains given below trace back to one sample, sequenced in a study of blood T cell repertoires in COVID-19 (dated by TCRdb to 2019 to 2021). Libraries were built with the immunoSEQ multiplex PCR assay. The table was pulled from immuneACCESS by TCRdb, which kept in-frame rearrangements only. Such tables lose some clones; where checked, under half of the loss comes from unresolved V genes, and the rest has no known cause. This sample is represented by 150,000 or so clones; around 86% of them were singletons. The ten largest clones capture roughly 6.6% of the sample. Source material: peripheral blood. These receptors came from an elderly man with acute or convalescent COVID-19.

The J gene is TRBJ1-6, the V gene TRBV5-1, with a weak D call TRBD1 (6 bases). The germline gives CDR1 SGHRS, CDR2 YFSETQ. Deletions cut 0 bases from V and 9 bases from J, with 10 bases between. CDR3 length: 14 amino acids. The CDR3, as DNA: TGCGCCAGCAGCTTGGAGGGAGGGGGTTCACCCCTCCACTTT. It is translated as CASSLEGGGSPLHF.

The J gene is TRBJ1-5, the V gene TRBV9; 7 bases fit TRBD1. CDR3 length: 14 residues. CDR1 and CDR2 from the germline V gene are SGDLS and YYNGEE. The ends lost 4 bases at V and 2 bases at J; junction bases unmatched: 3. CDR3 sequence reads: CASSRGQGNQPQHF. The CDR3 DNA sequence: TGTGCCAGCAGCCGCGGACAGGGCAATCAGCCCCAGCATTTT.

The count of this clone is one. The same CDR3 arises from other DNA sequences in this sample as well. The chain employs TRBV12-3 or TRBV12-4 and TRBJ1-2, with TRBD1 matching 9 bases. This CDR3 is built from 13 residues. J gave up 4 bases and V 5 bases, and 2 bases lay outside the gene matches. In DNA form, the CDR3 reads TGTGCCAGCAGTCGGACAGGGGTCTATGGCTACACCTTC. Its translation: CASSRTGVYGYTF.

The DNA of the CDR3 is TGCGCCAGCAGAGGGGTCGGACAGGGTGGCGAAAAACTGTTTTTT. Amino acid sequence: CASRGVGQGGEKLFF. V and J are TRBV5-1 and TRBJ1-4; 8 positions agree with TRBD1. CDR3 length: 15 amino acids. The junction had 11 bases not matched to a gene; V was cut back by 5 bases and J by 8 bases. Germline lookup yields CDR1 SGHRS and CDR2 YFSETQ.

The V call is TRBV7-9, the J call TRBJ1-6; TRBD1 aligns across 7 bases. Germline V gene sequence: CDR1 SEHNR, CDR2 FQNEAQ (reference sequence). After removal of 0 bases from V and 9 bases from J, the junction contained 2 bases not matched to a gene. The CDR3 is 14 amino acids. The CDR3 region is CASSLAGGGSPLHF. The CDR3 DNA sequence: TGTGCCAGCAGCTTAGCAGGGGGCGGTTCACCCCTCCACTTT.

This chain links TRBV7-9 with TRBJ1-1; 8 bases are shared with TRBD1. The germline V gene encodes CDR1 SEHNR and CDR2 FQNEAQ (reference sequence). After removal of 1 base from V and 10 bases from J, the junction contained 5 bases not matched to a gene. The CDR3 is 13 residues long. Here the CDR3 DNA reads TGTGCCAGCAGCTTAGGGCAGGGGGCAGGAGCTTTCTTT. This sequence encodes CASSLGQGAGAFF.

V and J are TRBV7-6 and TRBJ2-1, with 14 nucleotides matching TRBD2. The CDR3 is 17 amino acids. V trimming: 5 bases; J trimming: 4 bases; junction bases outside the gene matches: 7. Germline V CDR1 and CDR2: SGHVS, FNYEAQ. Here the CDR3 DNA reads TGTGCCAGCAGCAAACAGGGACTAGCGGGAGTATACAATGAGCAGTTCTTC. Translation: CASSKQGLAGVYNEQFF.

V and J are TRBV3-1 (or the pseudogene TRBV3-2) and TRBJ1-6, with D hard to call. With 3 bases removed from V and 3 bases from J, the gap between germline ends came to 6 bases. The CDR3 runs to 14 residues. Germline lookup yields CDR1 LGHDT and CDR2 YNNKEL (reference sequence). The DNA for the CDR3 is TGTGCCAGCAGCCAGTCAGACTATAATTCACCCCTCCACTTT. Protein: CASSQSDYNSPLHF.

The chain carries TRBV27 and TRBJ1-3; D remains ambiguous. V lost 3 bases and J lost 0, with 3 bases in between. This CDR3 comprises 13 residues. Germline V gene data show CDR1 as MNHEY and CDR2 as SMNVEV (reference sequence). CDR3: CASSFSSGNTIYF. The CDR3 DNA is TGTGCCAGCAGTTTTAGCTCTGGAAACACCATATATTTT.

The chain carries TRBV5-5 and TRBJ2-1, with 8 nucleotides matching TRBD1. The CDR3 is 17 amino acids. J was trimmed by 7 bases and V by 1 base; bases with no gene match: 13. Germline-derived CDR1 and CDR2 are SGHKS and YYEKEE (reference sequence). The CDR3 here is CASSLSPHGQGGNEQFF. The CDR3, as DNA: TGTGCCAGCAGCTTGTCCCCCCACGGACAGGGAGGTAATGAGCAGTTCTTC.

The chain links TRBV6-5 to TRBJ2-7; 7 bases map to TRBD1. Germline lookup yields CDR1 MNHEY and CDR2 SVGAGI. Trimming at V came to 6 bases and at J to 2 bases, leaving 10 bases not matched to a gene. This CDR3 has 15 amino acids. CDR3 region: CASSGTGAPPYEQYF. Written as DNA, the CDR3 is TGTGCCAGCAGCGGTACAGGGGCCCCACCCTACGAGCAGTACTTC.

The rearrangement joins TRBV7-2 to TRBJ1-1; 8 bases map to TRBD1. Per the germline V gene, CDR1 is SGHTA and CDR2 is FQGNSA. The CDR3 has 15 residues. The J segment lost 9 bases and the V segment lost 5 bases, leaving 14 bases of the junction unmatched. CDR3 sequence (DNA): TGTGCCAGCAGCGCCAACGGACAGGGTACTAACAAAGCTTTCTTT. This sequence encodes CASSANGQGTNKAFF.

V gene TRBV28 combines with J gene TRBJ1-2; D remains unclear. This CDR3 contains 12 residues. Germline CDR1 and CDR2: MDHEN and SYDVKM. The V end was cut by 4 bases, the J end by 3 bases, with 6 bases between. For the CDR3, the DNA is TGTGCCAGCAGTTGGTTAGACTATGGCTACACCTTC. Encoded protein: CASSWLDYGYTF.

V and J are TRBV19 and TRBJ1-1, with a weak D call TRBD1 (6 bases). The CDR3 covers 15 residues. The V gene's germline CDR1 is LNHDA and CDR2 SQIVND (reference sequence). V gave up 2 bases and J gave up 0 bases, with 10 bases separating them. The CDR3 DNA reads TGTGCCAGTAGTATATCGACAGGAATGAACACTGAAGCTTTCTTT. As protein: CASSISTGMNTEAFF.

Remarks on this clone: Its ends do not fully match the called genes, so a read error is possible. V and J are TRBV7-7 and TRBJ1-3; a weak D match, TRBD1 (6 bases). There are 16 residues in the CDR3. CDR1 and CDR2 from the germline V gene are SSHAT and FNYEAQ (reference sequence). This CDR3 reads CASSEGGPFSGNTIYF. The CDR3 region has the DNA TGTGCTAGCAGCGAGGGGGGGCCCTTCTCTGGAAACACCATATATTTT.

The chain couples TRBV5-6 to TRBJ2-2, with a tentative D call TRBD1 (6 bases). The germline V gene has CDR1 SGHDT and CDR2 YYEEEE. CDR3 size: 14 residues. Trimming left V 4 bases short and J 6 bases short, with 13 bases between. The CDR3 reads CASSLGSGAGELFF. CDR3 nucleotides: TGTGCCAGCAGCCTAGGCTCAGGGGCCGGGGAGCTGTTTTTT.

The chain couples TRBV19 to TRBJ1-5; 9 nucleotides align to TRBD1. This CDR3 comprises 15 residues. Per germline, CDR1 LNHDA and CDR2 SQIVND (reference sequence). V dropped 10 bases and J dropped 4; count of bases not matched to a gene: 11. The CDR3 DNA sequence: TGTGCCACAAGAATTTCCGGGACAGGGAATCAGCCCCAGCATTTT. Its translation is CATRISGTGNQPQHF.

This chain joins TRBV6-1 and TRBJ1-6; the D is unclear. V dropped 3 bases and J dropped 0 bases, with 6 bases sitting between them. CDR3 length equals 15 residues. CDR1 is MNHNS, CDR2 SASEGT, per germline. The CDR3 nucleotides read TGTGCCAGCAGTGACAGGCCCTCCTATAATTCACCCCTCCACTTT. It encodes CASSDRPSYNSPLHF.

The genes are TRBV9 and TRBJ2-5, with 11 bases aligning to TRBD2. Germline V gene sequence: CDR1 SGDLS, CDR2 YYNGEE. V lost 1 base and J lost 5; bases outside the gene matches: 7. The CDR3 loop spans 16 amino acids. CDR3 in DNA: TGTGCCAGCAGCGTAACTGTAGCGGGGGGGCGGGAGACCCAGTACTTC. Translated, it gives CASSVTVAGGRETQYF. Together with reference TRBV9 and TRBJ2-5, the CDR3 gives the full variable domain: DSGVTQTPKHLITATGQRVTLRCSPRSGDLSVYWYQQSLDQGLQFLIQYYNGEERAKGNILERFSAQQFPDLHSELNLSSLELGDSALYFCASSVTVAGGRETQYFGPGTRLLVL.

CDR3 protein: CAWRTSGGYTDTQYF. CDR3 DNA: TGTGCCTGGAGGACTAGCGGGGGGTACACAGATACGCAGTATTTT. The genes are TRBV30 and TRBJ2-3; TRBD2 matches at 13 bases. From germline, CDR1 is GTSNPN and CDR2 SVGIG (reference sequence). The CDR3 has 15 amino acids. The V segment lost 3 bases and the J segment 2 bases; nucleotides outside the gene matches: 2.

The J gene is TRBJ2-1, the V gene TRBV27; tentative D call: TRBD2 (6 bases). Germline CDR1 is MNHEY and CDR2 is SMNVEV (reference sequence). The CDR3 length is 17 residues. The ends were cut back, 5 bases at V and 4 bases at J, with 21 bases in the middle. CDR3: CASSDPGLRATYNEQFF. In DNA form, the CDR3 reads TGTGCCAGCAGTGACCCGGGACTCCGGGCCACGTACAATGAGCAGTTCTTC.

The chain couples TRBV10-3 to TRBJ1-4, with D perhaps TRBD1 (6 bases). The germline V gene has CDR1 ENHRY and CDR2 SYGVKD. Trimming left V 3 bases short and J 5 bases short, with 10 bases between. The CDR3 consists of 14 residues. Here the CDR3 DNA reads TGTGCCATCAGTGATTCCCAGGGGAATGAAAAACTGTTTTTT. Amino acid sequence: CAISDSQGNEKLFF.

CDR3 protein: CASSPQSQGAETQYF. The CDR3 DNA reads TGTGCCAGTAGTCCACAATCACAGGGGGCAGAGACCCAGTACTTC. This chain joins TRBV19 and TRBJ2-5; TRBD1 aligns across 9 bases. Germline values: CDR1 LNHDA, CDR2 SQIVND (reference sequence). The junction had 8 bases not matched to a gene; V was cut back by 5 bases and J by 4 bases. The CDR3 loop spans 15 amino acids. Based on the CDR3 plus reference TRBV19 and TRBJ2-5, the full variable domain is DGGITQSPKYLFRKEGQNVTLSCEQNLNHDAMYWYRQDPGQGLRLIYYSQIVNDFQKGDIAEGYSVSREKKESFPLTVTSAQKNPTAFYLCASSPQSQGAETQYFGPGTRLLVL.

This chain joins TRBV10-2 and TRBJ2-1; 12 positions match TRBD2. In germline, CDR1 is WSHSY, CDR2 SAAADI. Unmatched junction bases numbered 5, after V lost 8 bases and J lost 9 bases. The CDR3 extends over 13 amino acids. The CDR3 protein is CASRQGLAGEQFF. CDR3 in DNA: TGCGCCAGCCGCCAGGGACTAGCGGGTGAGCAGTTCTTC.

This chain joins TRBV5-6 and TRBJ2-4, with TRBD1 matching over 10 bases. V dropped 4 bases and J dropped 6; count of bases not matched to a gene: 4. CDR1 is SGHDT and CDR2 is YYEEEE in the germline V gene. CDR3 length: 14 amino acids. CDR3 residues: CASSARTGGNIQYF. The DNA for the CDR3 is TGTGCCAGCAGCGCAAGGACAGGGGGAAACATTCAGTACTTC.

In nucleotides, the CDR3 is TGCGCCAGCAGCTTGGGCGGGGGGGCCGTGGATACGCAGTATTTT. Amino acids: CASSLGGGAVDTQYF. The chain links TRBV5-1 to TRBJ2-3; 9 positions match TRBD2. V gave up 0 bases and J gave up 6 bases; unmatched junction bases: 5. The length of the CDR3 is 15 residues. The germline V gene has CDR1 SGHRS and CDR2 YFSETQ.

This chain links TRBV29-1 with TRBJ2-5; perhaps TRBD2 as D (5 bases). Germline values: CDR1 SQVTM, CDR2 ANQGSEA. The CDR3 covers 16 residues. The germline V and J ends were trimmed by 7 bases and 2 bases, with 23 bases remaining between them. The CDR3 protein is CSAEAMEEPSQETQYF. CDR3 sequence (DNA): TGCAGCGCCGAAGCGATGGAGGAACCTAGTCAAGAGACCCAGTACTTC.

The chain combines TRBV11-2 with TRBJ2-7; 12 positions match TRBD1. The CDR3 covers 17 residues. V lost 3 bases, J lost 7 bases, and 13 bases stayed unmatched. Germline V gives CDR1 SGHAT, CDR2 FQNNGV. DNA for the CDR3: TGTGCCAGCAGCTTGCCGGGACAGGGGGCGGTTATAGTGGAGCAGTACTTC. Protein: CASSLPGQGAVIVEQYF.